This is a list of T cell receptor beta chains from one sample in a study of cytomegalovirus exposure and HLA in healthy donors. TCRdb's copy holds only in-frame clones and misses some; the assay was immunoSEQ multiplex PCR. The sample holds fewer than 75,000 clones, 94% seen once. The specimen sequenced was PBMCs. The receptors derive from a woman between 18 and 29 years old in good health and CMV-seropositive. CDR3s include the opening cysteine and the closing phenylalanine or tryptophan. Fields, in order: D gene, J gene, V gene, clone size, CDR3 DNA, CDR3 protein. A D gene is named only where the DNA matches it firmly. Expanded clones get a size class; other rows say once, few or many, or leave the size out.

NA,TRBJ2-7,TRBV11-3,NA,TGTGCCAGCAGCTTAGGGGCGTCCCTCTACGAGCAGTACTTC,CASSLGASLYEQYF
TRBD2,TRBJ2-1,TRBV13,NA,TGTGCCAGCAGCTTAGGCCTGGGACTAGCGGGACCGAGCTCCTACAATGAGCAGTTCTTC,CASSLGLGLAGPSSYNEQFF
NA,TRBJ2-3,TRBV6-1,NA,TGTGCCAGCAGTGAACGAGATGCGAGAGATACGCAGTATTTT,CASSERDARDTQYF
NA,TRBJ2-1,TRBV5-4,NA,TGTGCCAGCAGCCTTTACAGGGACCGTAATTTGAATGAGCAGTTCTTC,CASSLYRDRNLNEQFF
NA,TRBJ1-5,TRBV30,NA,TGTGCCTGGAGTGTACAGGGAGTTCAGCCCCAGCATTTT,CAWSVQGVQPQHF
NA,TRBJ2-2,TRBV6-5,once,TGTGCCAGCAGTATACAGGGAAACACCGGGGAGCTGTTTTTT,CASSIQGNTGELFF
NA,TRBJ2-7,TRBV29-1,NA,TGCAGCGTTGAAGTCAGGACATCCTACGAGCAGTACTTC,CSVEVRTSYEQYF
NA,TRBJ2-1,TRBV19,NA,TGTGCCAGTACCCTAGCGTACTCCTACAATGAGCAGTTCTTC,CASTLAYSYNEQFF
TRBD1,TRBJ1-2,TRBV30,once,TGTGCCTGGTTACAGGGGTATGGCTACACCTTC,CAWLQGYGYTF
TRBD1,TRBJ2-1,TRBV28,few,TGTGCCAGCAGTTCGCTACAGGGGGGCTCCTACAATGAGCAGTTCTTC,CASSSLQGGSYNEQFF
NA,TRBJ2-7,TRBV2,NA,TGTGCCAGCTCGAGTCAAGGAGGCGGGTACGAGCAGTACTTC,CASSSQGGGYEQYF
TRBD1,TRBJ2-7,TRBV29-1,NA,TGCAGCGCCGACAGGGGGTCCCACGAGCAGTACTTC,CSADRGSHEQYF
NA,TRBJ2-1,TRBV9,NA,TGTGCCAGCAGCGCGGAGGACGCATCCTACAATGAGCAGTTCTTC,CASSAEDASYNEQFF
TRBD1,TRBJ1-6,TRBV9,NA,TGTGCCAGCAGCGTGACCGGGACAGGTAATTCACCCCTCCACTTT,CASSVTGTGNSPLHF
NA,TRBJ2-7,TRBV4-1,NA,TGCGCCAGCAGCCAGGGGTGGGGGGCCTACGAGCAGTACTTC,CASSQGWGAYEQYF
NA,TRBJ2-3,TRBV5-1,NA,TGCGCCAGCAGCTTGACTTCAGATACGCAGTATTTT,CASSLTSDTQYF
NA,TRBJ2-7,TRBV30,NA,TGTGCCTGGAGTGTTGGTACCGGAGCCTACGAGCAGTACTTC,CAWSVGTGAYEQYF
TRBD1,TRBJ1-6,TRBV12-5,NA,TGTGCTAGTGGTTTTTCGGGACAGGGGAATTCACCCCTCCACTTT,CASGFSGQGNSPLHF
NA,TRBJ2-1,TRBV5-6,NA,TGTGCCAGCAGCTTGCGCCTATCCCTTGAGCAGTTCTTC,CASSLRLSLEQFF
NA,TRBJ2-1,TRBV27,NA,TGTGCCAGCAGTTCCTCAGGGAATGAGCAGTTCTTC,CASSSSGNEQFF
NA,TRBJ1-2,TRBV15,NA,TGTGCCACCAGCAGAGAGGAGGGCGGGCCCGACTATGGCTACACCTTC,CATSREEGGPDYGYTF
TRBD1,TRBJ2-7,TRBV29-1,NA,TGCAGCGTTCGGCCCCAGGGGGCTGGCGAGCAGTACTTC,CSVRPQGAGEQYF
NA,TRBJ1-6,TRBV7-2,NA,TGTGCCAGCAGCTTAGCCGGCGGGAGCTCCTATAATTCACCCCTCCACTTT,CASSLAGGSSYNSPLHF
NA,TRBJ1-2,TRBV6-6,NA,TGTGCCAGCAGTTACCCGGGACAACGCGAAGTGTCTGGCTACACCTTC,CASSYPGQREVSGYTF
NA,TRBJ2-1,TRBV5-8,NA,TGTGCCAGCAGGGGCGGACTGGTGCAGTTCTTC,CASRGGLVQFF
NA,TRBJ2-7,TRBV2,NA,TGTGCCAGCAGTTCGGGAGCAGGGAGCTCCTACGAGCAGTACTTC,CASSSGAGSSYEQYF
NA,TRBJ2-3,TRBV10-2,NA,TGCGCCAGCAGTGAGCCCAACAGAAATACGCAGTATTTT,CASSEPNRNTQYF
TRBD2,TRBJ2-2,TRBV9,NA,TGTGCCAGCAGCCCGCGCGGGGGAGTGGCCGGGGAGCTGTTTTTT,CASSPRGGVAGELFF
NA,TRBJ1-1,TRBV4-1,NA,TGCGCCAGCAGCTTCCGGACACTGAACACTGAAGCTTTCTTT,CASSFRTLNTEAFF
NA,TRBJ2-7,TRBV10-1,NA,TGCGCCAGCAGTGGGGACACCGGGCTCTCGAAGCAGTACTTC,CASSGDTGLSKQYF
TRBD1,TRBJ1-2,TRBV5-1,NA,TGCGCCAGCAGCTTGGATTCTGGGACAGAATATGGCTACACCTTC,CASSLDSGTEYGYTF